Below are 25 T cell receptor beta chains sequenced from a single sample in a study of blood T cell repertoires in COVID-19. Only in-frame clones appear in the TCRdb table, and some are missing; sequencing was by immunoSEQ multiplex PCR. The repertoire has around 300,000 clones, roughly 84% of them found once; the top ten carry 1%. The sample comprised peripheral blood. The receptors come from a man in his forties or fifties with active or convalescent COVID-19.

The rearrangement joins TRBV28 to TRBJ1-2, with D possibly matching TRBD1 (6 bases). CDR3 length: 12 residues. V was trimmed by 1 base and J by 9 bases, leaving 9 bases between them. The germline CDR1 and CDR2 sequences are MDHEN and SYDVKM. The CDR3 sequence is CASSLFQGSYTF. The CDR3 DNA reads as TGTGCCAGCAGTTTATTCCAGGGGAGCTACACCTTC.

This chain connects TRBV7-3 to TRBJ2-1, with 7 bases that match TRBD2. The germline V gene has CDR1 SGHTA and CDR2 FQGTGA. V lost 5 bases to trimming and J lost 4 bases; unmatched junction nucleotides: 8. CDR3 length: 15 amino acids. For the CDR3, the DNA is TGTGCCAGCAGCCTCCGCGGGGGAGGATACAATGAGCAGTTCTTC. Protein product: CASSLRGGGYNEQFF.

This chain links TRBV10-3 with TRBJ1-1, with 7 bases matching TRBD1. This CDR3 has 15 amino acids. The germline V gene encodes CDR1 ENHRY and CDR2 SYGVKD. With V trimmed by 0 bases and J by 5 bases, 6 bases remained unmatched. The CDR3 DNA sequence: TGTGCCATCAGTGAGTCGACAGGGCGGGGAACTGAAGCTTTCTTT. Its translation is CAISESTGRGTEAFF.

The chain joins TRBV7-9 to TRBJ1-2; 12 bases are a match to TRBD1. V shed 8 bases and J 3 bases; nucleotides not matched to a gene: 4. Germline-derived CDR1 and CDR2 are SEHNR and FQNEAQ (reference sequence). The CDR3 is made up of 14 amino acids. CDR3 nucleotides: TGTGCCAGCGGCGGGACAGGGGGCTACTATGGCTACACCTTC. Amino acid sequence: CASGGTGGYYGYTF.

This chain links TRBV24-1 with TRBJ1-1; no reliable D call. The CDR3 consists of 14 residues. Deletions cut 5 bases from V and 1 base from J, with 10 bases between. The germline gives CDR1 KGHDR, CDR2 SFDVKD. The CDR3 DNA reads as TGTGCCACCAGTGGCCCGGGTTCGAACACTGAAGCTTTCTTT. Translated, it gives CATSGPGSNTEAFF.

The sample holds one count of this clone. The chain has TRBV13 and TRBJ2-2; D ambiguous. The germline V and J ends were trimmed by 2 bases and 0 bases, with 7 bases remaining between them. The CDR3 has 15 amino acids. CDR1 is PRHDT, CDR2 FYEKMQ, per germline (reference sequence). The CDR3 bases are TGTGCCAGCAGCTTAAGCTTCGCGAACACCGGGGAGCTGTTTTTT. Its translation is CASSLSFANTGELFF.

The chain carries TRBV2 and TRBJ2-5; 10 bases agree with TRBD2. CDR1 and CDR2 (germline): SNHLY, FYNNEI. V was pared by 7 bases and J by 0 bases, with 8 bases of the junction left unmatched. The CDR3 loop spans 16 amino acids. CDR3 bases: TGTGCCAGCATCAATAGCGGGAGGTCGTACCAAGAGACCCAGTACTTC. Its protein is CASINSGRSYQETQYF.

There are a few counts of this clone. The J gene is TRBJ1-1, the V gene TRBV19; 9 bases are shared with TRBD1. J was trimmed by 9 bases and V by 6 bases; bases with no gene match: 14. CDR1 is LNHDA and CDR2 is SQIVND in the germline V gene (reference sequence). This CDR3 has 15 residues. The CDR3 region has the DNA TGTGCCAGTAGGACCGTAACAGGGGGCAGGACTCAAGCTTTCTTT. It is translated as CASRTVTGGRTQAFF.

The gene calls are TRBV28 and TRBJ1-2, with 7 bases lining up with TRBD1. The CDR3 length is 14 residues. The junction had 2 bases not matched to a gene; V was cut back by 3 bases and J by 1 base. Germline V gene lookup returns CDR1 MDHEN and CDR2 SYDVKM. The CDR3 loop is CASSFGTDNYGYTF. CDR3 nucleotides: TGTGCCAGCAGTTTCGGGACAGATAACTATGGCTACACCTTC.

The chain combines TRBV6-5 with TRBJ1-5, with D maybe TRBD1 (5 bases). CDR1 and CDR2 (germline): MNHEY, SVGAGI. The CDR3 contains 14 residues. The germline V and J ends were trimmed by 4 bases and 3 bases, with 10 bases remaining between them. As DNA, the CDR3 is TGTGCCAGCAGTTCCCCAGGGTTCAATCAGCCCCAGCATTTT. Translated: CASSSPGFNQPQHF.

The chain carries TRBV9 and TRBJ2-2; D might be TRBD2 (6 bases). Germline loops: CDR1 SGDLS, CDR2 YYNGEE. There are 14 residues in the CDR3. The V and J ends lost 0 bases and 4 bases respectively, with 7 bases between them. CDR3 protein: CASSVEGGTGELFF. The CDR3 DNA sequence: TGTGCCAGCAGCGTAGAGGGAGGCACCGGGGAGCTGTTTTTT.

The table lists this clone with a few counts. The chain recombines TRBV7-3 with TRBJ1-1; 7 bases agree with TRBD1. The V gene's germline CDR1 is SGHTA and CDR2 FQGTGA. The CDR3 is made up of 14 amino acids. The trim removed 0 bases at V and 3 bases at J, leaving 1 base unmatched. CDR3 bases: TGTGCCAGCAGCTTAACGGGGACAGACACTGAAGCTTTCTTT. It yields the protein CASSLTGTDTEAFF.

The chain carries TRBV18 and TRBJ2-5; no clear D gene. V dropped 4 bases and J dropped 3 bases, with 6 bases sitting between them. This CDR3 region has 12 residues. Germline values: CDR1 KGHSH, CDR2 LQKENI. The CDR3 sequence: CASSRGEETQYF. In DNA form, the CDR3 reads TGTGCCAGCTCACGCGGTGAAGAGACCCAGTACTTC. The full variable domain, its missing parts supplied by reference TRBV18 and TRBJ2-5, is NAGVMQNPRHLVRRRGQEARLRCSPMKGHSHVYWYRQLPEEGLKFMVYLQKENIIDESGMPKERFSAEFPKEGPSILRIQQVVRGDSAAYFCASSRGEETQYFGPGTRLLVL.

DNA of the CDR3: TGTGCCATCACCAATGAGTTATCTGGGGCCAACGTCCTGACTTTC. Encoded protein: CAITNELSGANVLTF. The chain has TRBV10-3 and TRBJ2-6; D is undetermined. CDR1 and CDR2 from the germline V gene are ENHRY and SYGVKD. V gave up 7 bases and J gave up 1 base, with 11 bases separating them. This CDR3 region has 15 residues.

The rearrangement links TRBV7-2 to TRBJ1-1, with 7 nucleotides matching TRBD1. Per the germline V gene, CDR1 is SGHTA and CDR2 is FQGNSA. Germline trimming cut 1 base from V and 3 bases from J; bases unmatched to any gene: 5. This CDR3 has 15 residues. CDR3: CASSLEAGGDTEAFF. The CDR3 DNA follows: TGTGCCAGCAGCTTAGAGGCAGGGGGTGACACTGAAGCTTTCTTT.

This clone was seen just once. The gene calls are TRBV28 and TRBJ1-5; 8 positions match TRBD1. The CDR3 contains 21 residues. CDR1 is MDHEN, CDR2 SYDVKM, per germline. V was pared by 4 bases and J by 4 bases, with 24 bases of the junction left unmatched. The CDR3 loop is CASSSDRDGNRGWQTNQPQHF. The CDR3 bases are TGTGCCAGCAGTTCGGACAGGGATGGCAATAGGGGATGGCAAACAAATCAGCCCCAGCATTTT. Supplemented by reference TRBV28 and TRBJ1-5, the full variable domain reads DVKVTQSSRYLVKRTGEKVFLECVQDMDHENMFWYRQDPGLGLRLIYFSYDVKMKEKGDIPEGYSVSREKKERFSLILESASTNQTSMYLCASSSDRDGNRGWQTNQPQHFGDGTRLSIL.

This clone was picked up a small number of times. At the DNA level, this CDR3 is encoded by other sequences in the same sample as well. The chain links TRBV11-2 to TRBJ2-7; 7 bases line up with TRBD2. Germline assignment: CDR1 SGHAT and CDR2 FQNNGV. V shed 5 bases, J shed 2 bases, and the junction held 9 bases outside the gene matches. The CDR3 is made up of 15 amino acids. DNA of the CDR3: TGTGCCAGCAGCCTAAGCGGGGCGCAAACCTACGAGCAGTACTTC. Translated, it gives CASSLSGAQTYEQYF.

This CDR3 reads CASSPDFSGNTIYF. The CDR3 DNA follows: TGCGCCAGCAGCCCAGATTTCTCTGGAAACACCATATATTTT. The V and J genes are TRBV5-1 and TRBJ1-3; D gene uncertain. Trimming removed 4 bases from V and 0 bases from J, with 8 bases in between. Germline V gives CDR1 SGHRS, CDR2 YFSETQ. The CDR3 has 14 residues.

The V call is TRBV5-8, the J call TRBJ1-5; 7 nucleotides align to TRBD1. Germline V CDR1 and CDR2: SGHTS, YDEGEE. The CDR3 is 16 amino acids. The V gene end was trimmed by 4 bases and the J gene end by 0 bases; junction bases not matched to a gene: 7. CDR3 loop: CASSEGQLYSNQPQHF. The CDR3 bases are TGTGCCAGCAGCGAGGGACAGCTCTATAGCAATCAGCCCCAGCATTTT.

The chain recombines TRBV5-4 with TRBJ2-6, with D unresolved. V was clipped by 3 bases and J by 1 base, with 8 bases between them. The CDR3 covers 15 residues. CDR1 and CDR2 (germline): SGHNT, YYREEE (reference sequence). CDR3: CASSSRISGANVLTF. For the CDR3, the DNA is TGTGCCAGCAGCTCCAGAATTTCTGGGGCCAACGTCCTGACTTTC.

The chain couples TRBV2 to TRBJ2-7; D perhaps matches TRBD1 (5 bases). The V gene's germline CDR1 is SNHLY and CDR2 FYNNEI. Trimming took 6 bases from V and 5 from J, leaving 17 bases between them. This CDR3 contains 14 residues. CDR3: CASRDPGSSNEQYF. The CDR3 DNA reads as TGTGCCAGCAGGGATCCAGGGTCGTCGAACGAGCAGTACTTC. The variable domain in full, with the rest retrieved from reference TRBV2 and TRBJ2-7, is EPEVTQTPSHQVTQMGQEVILRCVPISNHLYFYWYRQILGQKVEFLVSFYNNEISEKSEIFDDQFSVERPDGSNFTLKIRSTKLEDSAMYFCASRDPGSSNEQYFGPGTRLTVT.

This clone showed up just once. The genes are TRBV5-1 and TRBJ1-3; possible D gene TRBD1, 6 bases. Trimming took off 0 bases at V and 4 bases at J, with 8 bases between the two ends. Germline V gene lookup returns CDR1 SGHRS and CDR2 YFSETQ. The CDR3 extends over 14 amino acids. CDR3 nucleotide sequence: TGCGCCAGCAGCTTGGGACAGGAAGGAAACACCATATATTTT. It specifies CASSLGQEGNTIYF.

The gene calls are TRBV7-2 and TRBJ2-7; no firm D call. The CDR3 covers 14 residues. V lost 0 bases to trimming and J lost 2 bases, with 8 bases between them. Germline lookup yields CDR1 SGHTA and CDR2 FQGNSA. The CDR3 region is CASSLAWLTYEQYF. The CDR3 nucleotides read TGTGCCAGCAGCTTAGCGTGGCTCACCTACGAGCAGTACTTC.

This chain joins TRBV4-1 and TRBJ2-2, with 8 bases identical to TRBD2. After removal of 7 bases from V and 5 bases from J, the junction contained 12 bases not matched to a gene. The CDR3 has 16 amino acids. CDR1 is MGHRA and CDR2 is YSYEKL in the germline V gene. The CDR3 here is CASMRELREVTGELFF. The CDR3 region has the DNA TGCGCCAGCATGAGGGAATTGCGGGAGGTAACCGGGGAGCTGTTTTTT.

In the case of this clone: The junction departs from germline at one end; a sequencing error may be responsible. This chain uses TRBV28 with TRBJ2-3; 7 positions agree with TRBD1. The CDR3 is 14 amino acids. Germline CDR1 is MDHEN and CDR2 is SYDVKM. CDR3 coding DNA: TGTGCCAGCAGTCTATGGACAGGATCAGATACGCAGTATTTT. Amino acid sequence: CASSLWTGSDTQYF.